This T cell receptor beta chain was captured by sequencing in a study of T cell repertoires in cytomegalovirus infection. Study-wide context: Public TCR beta signatures provided an indication of both CMV infection and a matching HLA type.

MiXCR, run by TCRdb on the reads, gives a single entry per CDR3 protein. The sample records under 200,000 distinct CDR3 sequences, more than 15% being singletons. V was cut by 0 bases and J by 3 bases, with 8 bases left in between. This CDR3 comprises 14 residues. This clonotype was counted a few times. The chain carries TRBV23-1 and TRBJ2-5; D remains unclear. TRBV23-1 is assigned to the ORF class and has an uncertain function. The receptor was isolated from a human donor in good health (CMV status not recorded). Some clones in this sample may be carry-over from other donors' samples. Material for sequencing was CD8+ T cells from PBMCs. The CDR3 loop is CASSQSGHEETQYF. In DNA form, the CDR3 reads TGCGCCAGCAGTCAATCTGGGCACGAAGAGACCCAGTACTTC.